The 27 T cell receptor beta chains below were found in one sample sequenced in a study of CD8 T cells in ankylosing spondylitis. Each CDR3 protein is one row after TCRdb ran MiXCR on the 5' RACE reads. The table records a few hundred thousand distinct CDR3 sequences, 20% to 30% of them present only once. Material for sequencing was blood, either unsorted or a sorted T cell fraction (not recorded which). The source of these receptors is a male donor with ankylosing spondylitis or in good health (not recorded which).

This clonotype came up many times. The rearrangement links TRBV20-1 to TRBJ1-5, with 7 bases identical to TRBD1. The CDR3 is 17 amino acids. CDR1 and CDR2 (germline): DFQATT, SNEGSKA (reference sequence). Trimming removed 5 bases from V and 1 base from J; junction bases left unmatched: 14. This chain's CDR3 is CSAGARLDRESNQPQHF. In DNA, the CDR3 is TGCAGTGCTGGGGCTCGGCTAGACAGGGAAAGCAATCAGCCCCAGCATTTT.

This clonotype was found many times. The gene calls are TRBV20-1 and TRBJ1-5, with D tentatively TRBD1 (6 bases). Germline CDR1 is DFQATT and CDR2 is SNEGSKA (reference sequence). There are 14 residues in the CDR3. V was trimmed by 3 bases and J by 4 bases, leaving 13 bases between them. The CDR3 region is CSARATGPNQPQHF. The CDR3 DNA reads as TGCAGTGCTAGGGCAACAGGGCCTAATCAGCCCCAGCATTTT.

The chain carries TRBV20-1 and TRBJ1-2; D is ambiguous. V lost 4 bases and J lost 0, with 12 bases in between. Per germline, CDR1 DFQATT and CDR2 SNEGSKA (reference sequence). The CDR3 is made up of 14 amino acids. The chain's CDR3 is CSAMAGYSNYGYTF. CDR3 nucleotides: TGCAGTGCTATGGCCGGTTACTCTAACTATGGCTACACCTTC.

CDR3: CATKETQYF. DNA for the CDR3: TGTGCCACCAAAGAGACCCAGTACTTC. The genes are TRBV24-1 and TRBJ2-5; D call uncertain. Germline V gene lookup returns CDR1 KGHDR and CDR2 SFDVKD. This CDR3 has 9 amino acids. Trimming took 8 bases from V and 3 from J, leaving 0 bases between them.

This clonotype was detected many times. The rearrangement uses TRBV20-1 and TRBJ2-7, with 10 bases fitting TRBD1. CDR1 is DFQATT and CDR2 is SNEGSKA in the germline V gene (reference sequence). The V segment lost 0 bases and the J segment 4 bases; nucleotides outside the gene matches: 3. CDR3 length equals 14 residues. The CDR3 DNA reads as TGCAGTGCTAGAGATCTGGACAGGGGGTACGAGCAGTACTTC. This sequence encodes CSARDLDRGYEQYF.

This clonotype has a count of ten or more. The chain is built from TRBV29-1 and TRBJ1-2; D is uncertain. The V end lost 2 bases, the J end lost 0 bases, and 4 bases lay between the germline ends. The CDR3 extends over 12 amino acids. Germline V lookup: CDR1 SQVTM, CDR2 ANQGSEA. DNA of the CDR3: TGCAGCGTTGAAACAGCTAACTATGGCTACACCTTC. Translated, it gives CSVETANYGYTF. The whole variable domain, remainder taken from reference TRBV29-1 and TRBJ1-2, is SAVISQKPSRDICQRGTSLTIQCQVDSQVTMMFWYRQQPGQSLTLIATANQGSEATYESGFVIDKFPISRPNLTFSTLTVSNMSPEDSSIYLCSVETANYGYTFGSGTRLTVV.

This chain uses TRBV20-1 with TRBJ2-7; D unresolved. V was shortened by 1 base and J by 0 bases, with 13 bases between the two germline ends. Germline V gene data show CDR1 as DFQATT and CDR2 as SNEGSKA (reference sequence). CDR3 size: 15 residues. Written as DNA, the CDR3 is TGCAGTGCTAGAGTCGGGCAGACCAGCTCCTACGAGCAGTACTTC. Translated: CSARVGQTSSYEQYF.

This clonotype was observed a handful of times. The chain uses TRBV12-3 or TRBV12-4 and TRBJ1-1; D gene uncertain. V dropped 2 bases and J dropped 1 base, with 5 bases sitting between them. The CDR3 runs to 13 residues. The CDR3 spells CASSLQANTEAFF. The CDR3 nucleotides are TGTGCCAGCAGTTTACAGGCGAACACTGAAGCTTTCTTT.

On this clonotype itself: This may be a read error: a much more frequent sequence differs by one nucleotide. The gene calls are TRBV5-5 and TRBJ2-7; D may be TRBD1 (5 bases). This CDR3 is 16 amino acids long. Looked up from germline, CDR1 is SGHKS and CDR2 is YYEKEE (reference sequence). V lost 7 bases to trimming and J lost 6 bases, with 26 bases between them. The CDR3 DNA is TGTGCCAGCGGCCGCGGTTTAGGGGCCCACCTACTCGAGCAGTACTTC. This sequence encodes CASGRGLGAHLLEQYF.

CDR3 in DNA: TGTGCCAGCAGCCCCGGGTGGGGTGAGCAGTACTTC. Protein: CASSPGWGEQYF. The chain uses TRBV7-9 and TRBJ2-7; D remains unclear. The CDR3 is made up of 12 amino acids. Trimming stripped 5 bases from V and 7 bases from J, with 12 bases between. The germline gives CDR1 SEHNR, CDR2 FQNEAQ (reference sequence).

This clonotype was picked up a small number of times. The chain uses TRBV10-3 and TRBJ2-7; the D gene is possibly TRBD2 (5 bases). The germline V gene has CDR1 ENHRY and CDR2 SYGVKD. CDR3 length: 14 amino acids. Trimming shortened V by 3 bases and J by 4 bases, and 13 bases separated the two germline ends. The CDR3 region has the DNA TGTGCCATCAGTGATTCCCGGACTGCATACGAGCAGTACTTC. Protein sequence: CAISDSRTAYEQYF.

A few counts support this clonotype. This chain connects TRBV6-2 or TRBV6-3 to TRBJ2-1; possibly TRBD1 for D (6 bases). CDR1 MNHEY and CDR2 SVGEGT come from the germline V gene. The CDR3 has 12 residues. Trimming took off 3 bases at V and 10 bases at J, with 10 bases between the two ends. Here the CDR3 reads CASSYGGREQFF. For the CDR3, the DNA is TGTGCCAGCAGTTATGGGGGCCGGGAGCAGTTCTTC.

The genes are TRBV9 and TRBJ2-3, with D possibly being TRBD1 or TRBD2 (5 bases each). Trimming pared 6 bases from V and 1 base from J, leaving 9 bases between. The CDR3 sequence is 13 residues long. Germline V CDR1 and CDR2: SGDLS, YYNGEE. The CDR3 DNA follows: TGTGCCAGCATCGAGGGGCGCACAGATACGCAGTATTTT. As protein: CASIEGRTDTQYF. The variable domain in full, completed from reference TRBV9 and TRBJ2-3, reads DSGVTQTPKHLITATGQRVTLRCSPRSGDLSVYWYQQSLDQGLQFLIQYYNGEERAKGNILERFSAQQFPDLHSELNLSSLELGDSALYFCASIEGRTDTQYFGPGTRLTVL.

This clonotype was counted at least ten times. This sequence joins TRBV12-3 or TRBV12-4 and TRBJ2-7; a possible D gene is TRBD2 (7 bases). The CDR3 has 14 residues. The germline V and J ends were trimmed by 5 bases and 1 base, with 12 bases remaining between them. The CDR3 is CASSPQGGSYEQYF. Here the CDR3 DNA reads TGTGCCAGCAGTCCACAGGGAGGGTCCTACGAGCAGTACTTC.

The chain has TRBV6-5 and TRBJ1-6; unclear D gene. CDR1 MNHEY and CDR2 SVGAGI come from the germline V gene. CDR3 length: 14 residues. With 1 base removed from V and 8 bases from J, the gap between germline ends came to 9 bases. CDR3 amino acids: CASSYYLRDSPLHF. For the CDR3, the DNA is TGTGCCAGCAGTTACTACCTGCGGGATTCACCCCTCCACTTT.

The CDR3 bases are TGTGCCAGCAGTGAAGCGGGTGGGCTAGCCTTGGGATCCTACGAGCAGTACTTC. Its translation is CASSEAGGLALGSYEQYF. V and J are TRBV2 and TRBJ2-7; D is perhaps TRBD2 (5 bases). The CDR3 runs to 18 residues. CDR1 SNHLY and CDR2 FYNNEI come from the germline V gene. V was trimmed by 0 bases and J by 1 base, leaving 19 bases between them.

This chain links TRBV12-3 or TRBV12-4 with TRBJ1-2, with unresolved D. V lost 4 bases to trimming and J lost 4 bases, with 19 bases between them. The CDR3 contains 16 residues. This chain's CDR3 is CASSSDNRHAAYGYTF. CDR3 DNA: TGTGCCAGCAGTTCAGATAACAGACACGCGGCCTATGGCTACACCTTC.

This clonotype was counted between two and nine times. The chain recombines TRBV6-5 with TRBJ2-5; D possibly corresponds to TRBD2 (6 bases). This CDR3 comprises 15 residues. Trimming left V 2 bases short and J 5 bases short, with 15 bases between. CDR1 and CDR2 from the germline V gene are MNHEY and SVGAGI. For the CDR3, the DNA is TGTGCCAGCAGTTACAGGACATCCCGGGGGGAGACCCAGTACTTC. Its protein product is CASSYRTSRGETQYF.

The V call is TRBV7-2, the J call TRBJ2-2; 7 positions agree with TRBD1. V lost 4 bases to trimming and J lost 1 base; unmatched junction nucleotides: 6. CDR3 size: 16 residues. Germline V gene lookup returns CDR1 SGHTA and CDR2 FQGNSA. The CDR3: CASSSGTAMNTGELFF. As DNA, the CDR3 is TGTGCCAGCAGCTCAGGGACAGCCATGAACACCGGGGAGCTGTTTTTT.

As regards this clonotype: One end of the junction does not line up with germline, which may come from a read error. The DNA for the CDR3 is TGCAGCCTTGACTCCCGAGTTGAAGCTTTCTTT. It encodes CSLDSRVEAFF. The V call is TRBV29-1, the J call TRBJ1-1; D unclear. CDR1 is SQVTM, CDR2 ANQGSEA, per germline. This CDR3 has 11 residues.

This clonotype has more than one count but fewer than ten. The V and J genes are TRBV20-1 and TRBJ1-1; D remains ambiguous. The length of the CDR3 is 14 residues. Trimming took off 0 bases at V and 1 base at J, with 9 bases between the two ends. Germline V lookup: CDR1 DFQATT, CDR2 SNEGSKA (reference sequence). This CDR3 reads CSARDPTANTEAFF. The CDR3 nucleotides read TGCAGTGCTAGAGATCCGACGGCGAACACTGAAGCTTTCTTT.

The genes are TRBV21-1 and TRBJ1-6. TRBV21-1 is described as a pseudogene. CDR3 size: 16 residues. Here the CDR3 reads CASSNTPEKDNSPLHF. In nucleotides, the CDR3 is TGTGCCAGCAGCAATACGCCAGAGAAAGATAATTCACCCCTCCACTTT.

The chain couples TRBV12-3 or TRBV12-4 to TRBJ1-5; D ambiguous. The CDR3 extends over 15 amino acids. V gave up 3 bases and J gave up 4 bases, with 13 bases separating them. The CDR3 coding sequence is TGTGCCAGCAGTTTTTTGCCGGGATCTAATCAGCCCCAGCATTTT. It encodes CASSFLPGSNQPQHF.

There are many counts of this clonotype. The chain is built from TRBV7-9 and TRBJ1-1; D possibly corresponds to TRBD1 (6 bases). The germline CDR1 and CDR2 sequences are SEHNR and FQNEAQ (reference sequence). The germline V and J ends were trimmed by 5 bases and 2 bases, with 9 bases remaining between them. The CDR3 consists of 13 residues. The CDR3: CASSRTVNTEAFF. The CDR3 nucleotides are TGTGCCAGCAGCCGGACAGTTAACACTGAAGCTTTCTTT. Variable domain in full (rest from reference TRBV7-9 and TRBJ1-1): DTGVSQNPRHKITKRGQNVTFRCDPISEHNRLYWYRQTLGQGPEFLTYFQNEAQLEKSRLLSDRFSAERPKGSFSTLEIQRTEQGDSAMYLCASSRTVNTEAFFGQGTRLTVV.

The chain combines TRBV10-3 with TRBJ2-7; D is possibly TRBD2 (6 bases). V was shortened by 3 bases and J by 7 bases, with 10 bases between the two germline ends. Germline V gene sequence: CDR1 ENHRY, CDR2 SYGVKD. The CDR3 consists of 12 residues. CDR3 nucleotide sequence: TGTGCCATCAGTGAAGCTAGCGAGGAGCAGTACTTC. This gives the protein CAISEASEEQYF.

The chain recombines TRBV20-1 with TRBJ1-5; tentatively, D is TRBD1 (6 bases). Germline-derived CDR1 and CDR2 are DFQATT and SNEGSKA (reference sequence). CDR3 size: 13 residues. Trimming removed 3 bases from V and 8 bases from J, with 14 bases in between. The CDR3, as DNA: TGCAGTGCTAGTGGGGGGGGCGGAGAGCCCCAGCATTTT. Residues: CSASGGGGEPQHF.

V usage is TRBV29-1 and J usage is TRBJ2-1; 9 bases are a match to TRBD2. The CDR3 extends over 13 amino acids. After removal of 5 bases from V and 7 bases from J, the junction contained 6 bases not matched to a gene. Germline lookup yields CDR1 SQVTM and CDR2 ANQGSEA. In DNA, the CDR3 is TGCAGCGTTAGCAGCGGGGGGAGGAATGAGCAGTTCTTC. It translates to CSVSSGGRNEQFF.